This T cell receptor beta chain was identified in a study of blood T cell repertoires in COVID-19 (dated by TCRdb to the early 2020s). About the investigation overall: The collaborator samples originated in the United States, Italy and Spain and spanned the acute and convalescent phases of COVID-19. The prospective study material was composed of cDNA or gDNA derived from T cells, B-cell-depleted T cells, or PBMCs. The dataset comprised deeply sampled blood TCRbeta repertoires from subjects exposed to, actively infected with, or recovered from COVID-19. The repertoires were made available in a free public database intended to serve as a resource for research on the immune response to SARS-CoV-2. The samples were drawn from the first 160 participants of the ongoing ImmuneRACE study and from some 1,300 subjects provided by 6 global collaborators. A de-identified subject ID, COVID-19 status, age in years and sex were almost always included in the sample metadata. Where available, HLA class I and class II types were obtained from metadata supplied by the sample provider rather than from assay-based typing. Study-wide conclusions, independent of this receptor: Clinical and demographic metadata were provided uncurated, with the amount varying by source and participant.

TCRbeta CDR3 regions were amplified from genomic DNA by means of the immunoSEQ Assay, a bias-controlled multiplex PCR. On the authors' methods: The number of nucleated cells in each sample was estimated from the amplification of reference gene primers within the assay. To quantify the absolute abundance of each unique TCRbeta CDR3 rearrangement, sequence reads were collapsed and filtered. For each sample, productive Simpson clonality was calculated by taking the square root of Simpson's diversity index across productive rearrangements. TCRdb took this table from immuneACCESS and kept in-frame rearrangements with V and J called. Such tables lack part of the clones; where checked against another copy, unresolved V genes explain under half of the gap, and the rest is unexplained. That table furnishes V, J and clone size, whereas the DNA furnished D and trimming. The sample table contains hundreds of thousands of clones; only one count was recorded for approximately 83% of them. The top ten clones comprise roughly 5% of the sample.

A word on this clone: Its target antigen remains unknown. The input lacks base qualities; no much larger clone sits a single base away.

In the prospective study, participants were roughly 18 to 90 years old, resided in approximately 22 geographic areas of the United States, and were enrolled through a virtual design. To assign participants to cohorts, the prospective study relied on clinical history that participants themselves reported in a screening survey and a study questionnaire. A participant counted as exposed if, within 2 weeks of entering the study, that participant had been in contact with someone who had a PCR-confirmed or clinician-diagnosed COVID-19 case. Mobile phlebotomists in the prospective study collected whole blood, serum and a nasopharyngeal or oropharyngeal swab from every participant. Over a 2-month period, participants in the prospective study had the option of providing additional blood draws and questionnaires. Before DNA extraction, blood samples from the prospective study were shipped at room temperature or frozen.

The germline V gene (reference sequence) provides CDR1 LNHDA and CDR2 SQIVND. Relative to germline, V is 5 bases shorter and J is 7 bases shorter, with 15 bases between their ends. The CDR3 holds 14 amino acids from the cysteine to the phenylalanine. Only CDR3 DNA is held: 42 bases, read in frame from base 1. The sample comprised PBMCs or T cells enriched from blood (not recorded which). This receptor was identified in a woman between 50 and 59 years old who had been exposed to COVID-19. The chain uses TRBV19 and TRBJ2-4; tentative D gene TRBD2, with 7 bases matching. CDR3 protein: CASSLRGASNIQYF. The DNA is TGTGCCAGTAGTCTCCGGGGGGCGAGTAACATTCAGTACTTC.